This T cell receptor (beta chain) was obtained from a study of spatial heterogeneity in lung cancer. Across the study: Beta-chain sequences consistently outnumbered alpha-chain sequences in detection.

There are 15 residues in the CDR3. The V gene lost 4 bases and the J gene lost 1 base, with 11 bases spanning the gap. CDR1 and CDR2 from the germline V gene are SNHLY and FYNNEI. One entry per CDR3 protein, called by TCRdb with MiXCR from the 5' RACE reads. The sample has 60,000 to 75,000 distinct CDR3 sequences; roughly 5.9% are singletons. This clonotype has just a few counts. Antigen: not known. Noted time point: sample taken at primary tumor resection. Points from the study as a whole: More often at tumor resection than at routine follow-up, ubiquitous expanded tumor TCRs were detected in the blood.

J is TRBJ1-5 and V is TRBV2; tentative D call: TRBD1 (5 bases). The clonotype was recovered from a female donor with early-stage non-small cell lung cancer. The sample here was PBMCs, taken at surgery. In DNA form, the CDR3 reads TGTGCCAGCAGTGCAGGGAAGGCGAGCAATCAGCCCCAGCATTTT. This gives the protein CASSAGKASNQPQHF.